This TCR beta chain is from a study of siplizumab effects on memory and regulatory T cells. Study outcomes and limitations: Naive T cells appeared more diverse than memory cells and seemed to be major alloresponse contributors. For siplizumab cultures, the suppressive function of their proliferating Tregs was not confirmed.

Profiled with immunoSEQ multiplex PCR; TCRdb holds only in-frame clones, not every one. This table holds about 64,000 clones, roughly 97% found once. On this clone itself: No antigen is known for it.

Trimming cost V 7 bases and J 5 bases; bases outside gene matches: 7. CDR3 length: 13 residues. CDR1 and CDR2 (germline): MNHEY, SMNVEV (reference sequence). The source material was naive CD8+ T cells sorted from blood. The source is a human donor in good health. The chain links TRBV27 to TRBJ2-7; 8 bases are shared with TRBD2. Written as DNA, the CDR3 is TGTGCCAGCACGGGACTAGGCTTCGACGAGCAGTACTTC. Translating it yields CASTGLGFDEQYF.